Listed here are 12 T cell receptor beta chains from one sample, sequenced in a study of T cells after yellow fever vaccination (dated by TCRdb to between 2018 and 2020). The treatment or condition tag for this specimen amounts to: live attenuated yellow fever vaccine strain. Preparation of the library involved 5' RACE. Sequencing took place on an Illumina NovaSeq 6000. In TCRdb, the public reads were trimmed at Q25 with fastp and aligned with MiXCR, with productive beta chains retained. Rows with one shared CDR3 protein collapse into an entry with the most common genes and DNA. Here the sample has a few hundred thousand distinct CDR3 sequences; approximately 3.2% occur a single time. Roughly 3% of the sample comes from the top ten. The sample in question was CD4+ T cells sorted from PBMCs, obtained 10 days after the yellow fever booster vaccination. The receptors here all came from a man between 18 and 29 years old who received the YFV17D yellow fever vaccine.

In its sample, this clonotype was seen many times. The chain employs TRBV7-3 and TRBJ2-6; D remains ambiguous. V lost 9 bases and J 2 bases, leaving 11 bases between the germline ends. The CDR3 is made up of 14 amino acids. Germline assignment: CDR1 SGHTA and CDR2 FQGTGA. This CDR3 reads CASETVPGANVLTF. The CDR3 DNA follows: TGTGCCAGTGAGACGGTCCCTGGGGCCAACGTCCTGACTTTC.

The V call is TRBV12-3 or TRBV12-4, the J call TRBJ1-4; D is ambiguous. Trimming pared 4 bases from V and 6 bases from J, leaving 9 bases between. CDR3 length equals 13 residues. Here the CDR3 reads CASSSYGDEKLFF. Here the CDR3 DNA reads TGTGCCAGCAGTTCCTATGGCGATGAAAAACTGTTTTTT.

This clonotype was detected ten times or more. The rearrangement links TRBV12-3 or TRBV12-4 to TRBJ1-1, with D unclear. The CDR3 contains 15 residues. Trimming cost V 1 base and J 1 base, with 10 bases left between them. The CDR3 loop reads CASSLDPRGNTEAFF. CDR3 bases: TGTGCCAGCAGTTTAGACCCGCGGGGGAACACTGAAGCTTTCTTT.

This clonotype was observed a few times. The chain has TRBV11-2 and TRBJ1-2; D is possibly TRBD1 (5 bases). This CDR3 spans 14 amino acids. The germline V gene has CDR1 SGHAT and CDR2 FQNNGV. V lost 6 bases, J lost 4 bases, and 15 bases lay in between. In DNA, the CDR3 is TGTGCCAGCAGTTCCCCGGGGGTCGGCTATGGCTACACCTTC. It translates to CASSSPGVGYGYTF. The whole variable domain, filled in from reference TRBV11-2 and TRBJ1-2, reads EAGVAQSPRYKIIEKRQSVAFWCNPISGHATLYWYQQILGQGPKLLIQFQNNGVVDDSQLPKDRFSAERLKGVDSTLKIQPAKLEDSAVYLCASSSPGVGYGYTFGSGTRLTVV.

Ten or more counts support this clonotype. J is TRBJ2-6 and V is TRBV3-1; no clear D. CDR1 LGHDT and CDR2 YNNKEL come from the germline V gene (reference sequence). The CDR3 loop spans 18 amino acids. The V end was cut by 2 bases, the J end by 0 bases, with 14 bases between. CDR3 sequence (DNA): TGTGCCAGCAGCCAATTTACGAGAAGCTTCTCTGGGGCCAACGTCCTGACTTTC. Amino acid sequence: CASSQFTRSFSGANVLTF.

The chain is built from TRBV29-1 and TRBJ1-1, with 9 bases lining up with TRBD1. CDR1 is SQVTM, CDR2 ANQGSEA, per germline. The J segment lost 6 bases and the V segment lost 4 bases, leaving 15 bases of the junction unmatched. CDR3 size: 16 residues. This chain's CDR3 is CSVAGDGGQGISEAFF. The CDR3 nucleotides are TGCAGCGTTGCGGGGGATGGGGGACAGGGTATTTCTGAAGCTTTCTTT.

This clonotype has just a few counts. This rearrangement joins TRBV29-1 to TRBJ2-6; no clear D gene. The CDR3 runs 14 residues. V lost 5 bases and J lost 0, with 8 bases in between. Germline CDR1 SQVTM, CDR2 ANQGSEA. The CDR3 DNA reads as TGCAGCGTTCCCCTACTCTCTGGGGCCAACGTCCTGACTTTC. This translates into CSVPLLSGANVLTF.

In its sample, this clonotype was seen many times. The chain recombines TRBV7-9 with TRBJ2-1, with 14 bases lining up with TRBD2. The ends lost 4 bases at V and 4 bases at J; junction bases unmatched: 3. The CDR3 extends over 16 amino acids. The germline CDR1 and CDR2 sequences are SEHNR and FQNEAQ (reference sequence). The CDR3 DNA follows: TGTGCCAGCAGCTCCGGACTAGCGGGGGGTTACAATGAGCAGTTCTTC. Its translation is CASSSGLAGGYNEQFF.

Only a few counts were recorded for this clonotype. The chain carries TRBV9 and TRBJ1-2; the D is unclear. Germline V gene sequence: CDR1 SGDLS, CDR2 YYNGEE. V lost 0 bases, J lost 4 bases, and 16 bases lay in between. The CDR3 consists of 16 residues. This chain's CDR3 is CASSVGRSDHLYGYTF. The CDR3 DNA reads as TGTGCCAGCAGCGTAGGCAGGTCGGACCACCTCTATGGCTACACCTTC.

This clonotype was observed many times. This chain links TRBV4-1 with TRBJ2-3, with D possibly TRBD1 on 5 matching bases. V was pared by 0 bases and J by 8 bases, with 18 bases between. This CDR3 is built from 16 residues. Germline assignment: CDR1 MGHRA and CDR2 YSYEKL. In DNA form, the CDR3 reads TGCGCCAGCAGCCAAGATGGGGCCGCCATCCGAGTTACGCAGTATTTT. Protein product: CASSQDGAAIRVTQYF.

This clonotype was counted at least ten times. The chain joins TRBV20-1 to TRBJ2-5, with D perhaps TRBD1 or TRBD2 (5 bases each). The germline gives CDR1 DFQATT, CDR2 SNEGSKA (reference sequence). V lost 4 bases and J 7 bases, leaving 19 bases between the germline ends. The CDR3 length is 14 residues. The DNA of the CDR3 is TGCAGTGCTACCGTCGGGGCTAGTAAGGGGACCCAGTACTTC. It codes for CSATVGASKGTQYF.

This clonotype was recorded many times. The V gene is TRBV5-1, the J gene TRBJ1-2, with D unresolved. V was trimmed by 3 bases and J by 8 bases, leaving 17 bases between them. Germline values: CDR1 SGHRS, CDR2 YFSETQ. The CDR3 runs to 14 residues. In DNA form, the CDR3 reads TGCGCCAGCAGCTCGGTAAACATCCCCGGGGGCTACACCTTC. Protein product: CASSSVNIPGGYTF.